These T cell receptor beta chains were read from a single sample in a study of radiotherapy plus CTLA-4 blockade in lung cancer. Some clones are missing from TCRdb's copy, which holds only in-frame ones; the method was immunoSEQ multiplex PCR. The sample carries about 80,000 clones, roughly four fifths recorded once. This sample comprised peripheral blood, obtained from a patient treated with radiotherapy plus ipilimumab. The receptors originated from a human donor with non-small cell lung cancer who had stable disease on radiotherapy plus ipilimumab. Each CDR3 is given with its conserved first and last residue. The D gene is left open where the match is weak. A clone size is listed for some rows: how often the clone was seen (once, few, many), or a class if it is expanded.

.	TRBJ1-5	.	TRBV19	CASSRGGQAQPQHF	TGTGCCAGTAGTAGGGGGGGCCAGGCGCAGCCCCAGCATTTT
TRBD2	TRBJ2-5	.	TRBV11-2	CASSLSGRRETQYF	TGTGCCAGCAGCCTAAGCGGGAGACGGGAGACCCAGTACTTC
.	TRBJ1-4	.	TRBV13	CASSSGLSNEKLFF	TGTGCCAGCAGCTCGGGGTTGTCTAATGAAAAACTGTTTTTT
TRBD1	TRBJ2-7	.	TRBV10-2	CASAPKRGRSYEQYF	TGCGCCAGCGCCCCCAAGAGGGGGCGGTCCTACGAGCAGTACTTC
TRBD2	TRBJ2-3	.	TRBV11-2	CASSPRGLAAPSTDTQYF	TGTGCCAGCAGCCCTAGGGGACTAGCGGCCCCTAGCACAGATACGCAGTATTTT
TRBD2	TRBJ2-1	.	TRBV19	CASKPGTSVEQFF	TGTGCCAGTAAACCAGGGACTAGCGTCGAGCAGTTCTTC
TRBD2	TRBJ2-5	.	TRBV7-2	CASSLGGRGETQYF	TGTGCCAGCAGCTTAGGCGGGAGGGGGGAGACCCAGTACTTC
TRBD1	TRBJ1-4	.	TRBV28	CASSLRIRRGREKLFF	TGTGCCAGCAGTTTAAGAATCAGGAGGGGGCGGGAAAAACTGTTTTTT
.	TRBJ1-2	.	TRBV6-1	CASSEKHLNYGYTF	TGTGCCAGCAGTGAAAAACACCTCAACTATGGCTACACCTTC
.	TRBJ1-5	.	TRBV27	CASSFRRGLDQPQHF	TGTGCCAGCAGTTTTAGGAGGGGCCTCGATCAGCCCCAGCATTTT
.	TRBJ1-6	.	TRBV11-2	CASSRGQSSYNSPLHF	TGTGCCAGCAGCCGTGGACAGAGCTCCTATAATTCACCCCTCCACTTT
TRBD2	TRBJ2-1	.	TRBV5-3	CARSSLFRSLAGGDNEQFF	TGTGCCAGAAGCTCGCTGTTCCGTTCCCTAGCGGGAGGGGACAATGAGCAGTTCTTC
TRBD2	TRBJ2-1	.	TRBV10-3	CAISDQTSGKSGDNEQFF	TGTGCCATCAGTGACCAGACTAGCGGGAAGTCCGGAGACAATGAGCAGTTCTTC
TRBD2	TRBJ2-5	once	TRBV2	CASSGTSGRAGGTQYF	TGTGCCAGCAGCGGGACTAGCGGGAGGGCCGGGGGGACCCAGTACTTC
TRBD1	TRBJ2-7	.	TRBV5-4	CASSLGTGGSYEQYF	TGTGCCAGCAGCTTGGGGACAGGGGGCTCCTACGAGCAGTACTTC
TRBD1	TRBJ2-7	.	TRBV5-6	CASSSPGQGRAEQYF	TGTGCCAGCAGCTCCCCGGGACAGGGTCGCGCCGAGCAGTACTTC
.	TRBJ2-7	.	TRBV19	CASSMGGLLNEQYF	TGTGCCAGTAGTATGGGGGGACTCCTAAACGAGCAGTACTTC
TRBD1	TRBJ2-3	.	TRBV5-1	CASSLEGAFRADTQYF	TGCGCCAGCAGCTTGGAGGGGGCCTTCAGGGCAGATACGCAGTATTTT
.	TRBJ1-5	.	TRBV20-1	CSARGDQPQHF	TGCAGTGCTAGAGGGGATCAGCCCCAGCATTTT
TRBD2	TRBJ2-5	.	TRBV7-8	CASSSLTSGGALRETQYF	TGTGCCAGCAGCTCGTTAACTAGCGGGGGGGCCTTGCGTGAGACCCAGTACTTC
.	TRBJ2-4	.	TRBV6-1	CASSERDLIAKNIQYF	TGTGCCAGCAGCGAACGGGATTTAATAGCCAAAAACATTCAGTACTTC
.	TRBJ1-3	few	TRBV28	CASSESGGSGNTIYF	TGTGCCAGCAGTGAATCTGGTGGCTCTGGAAACACCATATATTTT
TRBD2	TRBJ2-7	.	TRBV5-1	CASSLGGGNHEQYF	TGCGCCAGCAGCTTGGGGGGAGGGAATCACGAGCAGTACTTC
.	TRBJ1-6	.	TRBV27	CASSPEPNRVGNSPLHF	TGTGCCAGCAGTCCGGAACCTAACAGGGTCGGTAATTCACCCCTCCACTTT
.	TRBJ2-2	.	TRBV5-4	CASSLGGVGNTGELFF	TGTGCCAGCAGCTTGGGTGGTGTCGGGAACACCGGGGAGCTGTTTTTT
.	TRBJ1-4	.	TRBV6-1	CASSLVRGVGEKLFF	TGTGCCAGCAGCTTAGTAAGGGGGGTTGGGGAAAAACTGTTTTTT
.	TRBJ2-5	.	TRBV6-6	CASSTRGGEETQYF	TGTGCCAGCAGTACCAGGGGAGGAGAAGAGACCCAGTACTTC
.	TRBJ1-2	.	TRBV18	CASSPSQPTTGYGYTF	TGTGCCAGCTCACCATCCCAGCCAACGACGGGCTATGGCTACACCTTC
TRBD2	TRBJ2-5	.	TRBV5-4	CAFTGGGPETQYF	TGTGCCTTCACGGGAGGGGGGCCTGAGACCCAGTACTTC
.	TRBJ2-3	.	TRBV10-1	CASSESAGGHTDTQYF	TGCGCCAGCAGTGAGTCGGCAGGGGGGCACACAGATACGCAGTATTTT